The rows below give T cell receptor beta chains drawn from one sample of a study of blood T cell repertoires in COVID-19. The table came from immunoSEQ multiplex PCR; TCRdb's copy has only in-frame clones and leaves some out. This table holds roughly 190,000 clones, 87% found once. Sequenced input: peripheral blood. These TCRs come from a man between 60 and 75 years old with active or convalescent COVID-19. CDR3s include the opening cysteine and the closing phenylalanine or tryptophan. Fields, in order: CDR3 protein, CDR3 DNA, clone size, D gene, V gene, J gene. The D gene is left open where the match is weak. Part of the rows lack a size; the others show once, few, many or a class for expanded clones.

CASSAGTGGIDTGELFF	TGTGCCAGCAGCGCAGGGACAGGGGGGATCGACACCGGGGAGCTGTTTTTT	-	TRBD1	TRBV11-2	TRBJ2-2
CASSYSSGLDSPLHF	TGTGCCAGCAGTTACTCGAGTGGTTTGGATTCACCCCTCCACTTT	once	-	TRBV6-5	TRBJ1-6
CASSLHRGYGYTF	TGTGCCAGCAGTTTGCACAGGGGGTATGGCTACACCTTC	-	TRBD1	TRBV28	TRBJ1-2
CASSEAFGRGNTGELFF	TGTGCCAGCAGTGAAGCGTTCGGCAGGGGCAACACCGGGGAGCTGTTTTTT	-	-	TRBV6-1	TRBJ2-2
CASSPTGGGYNEQFF	TGTGCCAGCTCACCCACAGGGGGCGGGTACAATGAGCAGTTCTTC	few	TRBD1	TRBV18	TRBJ2-1
CASSSLRGADEQYF	TGTGCCAGCAGTTCCCTCCGGGGAGCGGACGAGCAGTACTTC	-	-	TRBV27	TRBJ2-7
CASKVTGSSPLHF	TGTGCCAGCAAAGTTACAGGGAGTTCACCCCTCCACTTT	-	-	TRBV2	TRBJ1-6
CASSQGSSGTDTQYF	TGTGCCAGCAGCCAAGGCTCTAGCGGCACAGATACGCAGTATTTT	-	-	TRBV4-2	TRBJ2-3
CASSEAGQGNQPQHF	TGTGCCAGCAGTGAAGCTGGACAGGGCAATCAGCCCCAGCATTTT	-	TRBD1	TRBV6-1	TRBJ1-5
CASSLAIQGYNEQFF	TGTGCCAGCAGCTTAGCGATCCAGGGGTACAATGAGCAGTTCTTC	-	-	TRBV7-9	TRBJ2-1
CASSLDAGTGLFF	TGTGCCAGCAGCTTAGATGCCGGGACAGGCCTGTTTTTT	few	TRBD1	TRBV7-2	TRBJ1-4
CASSPRPYNEQFF	TGTGCCAGCAGCCCCAGGCCGTACAATGAGCAGTTCTTC	-	-	TRBV6-2/TRBV6-3	TRBJ2-1
CAWSIGTDNSPLHF	TGTGCCTGGAGTATTGGAACAGATAATTCACCCCTCCACTTT	-	-	TRBV30	TRBJ1-6
CASSRTVLNEKLFF	TGTGCCAGCAGTAGGACAGTTCTAAATGAAAAACTGTTTTTT	few	-	TRBV2	TRBJ1-4
CAISEYRVERKPQHF	TGTGCCATCAGTGAGTACAGGGTAGAAAGAAAGCCCCAGCATTTT	-	-	TRBV10-3	TRBJ1-5
CASSIQQGRTPLHF	TGTGCCAGTAGTATTCAACAGGGGCGGACACCCCTCCACTTT	-	TRBD1	TRBV19	TRBJ1-6
CASSIGDLSEAFF	TGTGCCAGTAGTATCGGGGATCTTAGTGAAGCTTTCTTT	-	-	TRBV19	TRBJ1-1
CASSETGGDETQYF	TGTGCCAGCAGTGAGACAGGGGGTGACGAGACCCAGTACTTC	-	TRBD1	TRBV6-1	TRBJ2-5
CASIPPRRGGGETQYF	TGCGCCAGCATCCCCCCTCGTCGGGGGGGCGGAGAGACCCAGTACTTC	-	TRBD2	TRBV5-1	TRBJ2-5
CASSITGGYHEQYF	TGTGCCAGCAGCATCACAGGGGGCTACCACGAGCAGTACTTC	-	TRBD1	TRBV7-9	TRBJ2-7
CASSPLQGAWVNTEAFF	TGCGCCAGCAGCCCACTACAGGGGGCATGGGTGAACACTGAAGCTTTCTTT	-	TRBD1	TRBV4-1	TRBJ1-1
CASSPREYCTPEQGEAFF	TGTGCCAGCAGCCCGAGAGAATATTGCACACCCGAACAGGGTGAAGCTTTCTTT	once	-	TRBV7-6	TRBJ1-1
CASSRTQGADTQYF	TGTGCCAGCAGCCGGACCCAGGGGGCAGATACGCAGTATTTT	-	TRBD1	TRBV14	TRBJ2-3
CASTWSGNLQETQYF	TGTGCCAGCACCTGGTCGGGAAACCTCCAAGAGACCCAGTACTTC	-	-	TRBV9	TRBJ2-5
CASRQTGGAYEQYF	TGTGCCAGCAGACAGACAGGTGGTGCCTACGAGCAGTACTTC	-	-	TRBV2	TRBJ2-7
CASSESDSVTGELFF	TGTGCCAGCAGTGAAAGTGACAGCGTAACCGGGGAGCTGTTTTTT	-	-	TRBV2	TRBJ2-2
CASSLDRSVGTDTQYF	TGTGCCAGCAGCTTAGACCGGTCTGTTGGCACAGATACGCAGTATTTT	-	-	TRBV7-9	TRBJ2-3
CASSQGQGDYEQYF	TGTGCCAGCAGCCAAGGACAGGGGGACTACGAGCAGTACTTC	-	TRBD1	TRBV4-2	TRBJ2-7